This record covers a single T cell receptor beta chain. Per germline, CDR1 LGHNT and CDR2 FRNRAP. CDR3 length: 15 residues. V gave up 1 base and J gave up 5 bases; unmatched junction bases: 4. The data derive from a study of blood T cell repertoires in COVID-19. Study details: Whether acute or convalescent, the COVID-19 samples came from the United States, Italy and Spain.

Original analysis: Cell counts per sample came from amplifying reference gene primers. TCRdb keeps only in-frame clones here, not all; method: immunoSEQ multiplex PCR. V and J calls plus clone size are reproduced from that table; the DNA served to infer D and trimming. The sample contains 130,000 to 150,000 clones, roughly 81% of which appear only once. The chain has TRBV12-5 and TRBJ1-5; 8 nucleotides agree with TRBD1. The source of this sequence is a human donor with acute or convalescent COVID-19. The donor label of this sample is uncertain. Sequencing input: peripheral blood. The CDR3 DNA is TGTGCTAGTGGTTTGGGGACAGGGAGAGATCAGCCCCAGCATTTT. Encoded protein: CASGLGTGRDQPQHF.